The rows below give T cell receptor beta chains drawn from one sample of a study of cytomegalovirus exposure and HLA in healthy donors. The repertoire was sequenced with immunoSEQ multiplex PCR; TCRdb's copy has only in-frame clones and lacks some. This table holds some 120,000 clones, around four fifths found once. Sequencing was carried out using PBMCs. Source of these receptors: a male donor in good health and CMV-seropositive. The CDR3 runs from the conserved cysteine through the conserved F or W. The D gene is left open where the match is weak. A row's size may be missing; if present it is once, few, many or a size class.

V gene,J gene,D gene,clone size,CDR3 DNA,CDR3 protein
TRBV30,TRBJ2-3,.,.,TGTGCCTGGAGTAGGACAGAACGCCTCGGGGATACGCAGTATTTT,CAWSRTERLGDTQYF
TRBV7-2,TRBJ1-2,.,.,TGTGCCAGCAGCTTAGGCGCCGACTCTTATGGCTACACCTTC,CASSLGADSYGYTF
TRBV29-1,TRBJ2-3,TRBD2,.,TGCAGCGTTGGGGGAGGGCCCATTCGGGGGAGTACGCAGTATTTT,CSVGGGPIRGSTQYF
TRBV9,TRBJ2-5,TRBD2,.,TGTGCCAGCGGCCGCACGGGAGGGAAAGAGACCCAGTACTTC,CASGRTGGKETQYF
TRBV21-1,TRBJ2-5,.,.,TGTGCCAGCAGCTCCCCGCCCGGGACAGGGACAGAGACCCAGTACTTC,CASSSPPGTGTETQYF
TRBV5-6,TRBJ1-2,.,.,TGTGCCAGCAGCTTGGAGAACAGGGTCTACGGCTACACCTTC,CASSLENRVYGYTF
TRBV6-5,TRBJ1-2,.,.,TGTGCCAGCAGTACCCAGGGAGGAACGGGCGGCTACACCTTC,CASSTQGGTGGYTF
TRBV27,TRBJ2-3,.,.,TGTGCCAGCGGAGTAACACGGTTTAGCACAGATACGCAGTATTTT,CASGVTRFSTDTQYF
TRBV4-3,TRBJ1-2,.,.,TGCGCCAGCAGCCAAGTCCCAGACACTAACTATGGCTACACCTTC,CASSQVPDTNYGYTF
TRBV7-3,TRBJ2-2,.,.,TGTGCCAGCAGCGTCGGGAACACCGGGGAGCTGTTTTTT,CASSVGNTGELFF
TRBV5-6,TRBJ2-6,TRBD2,.,TGTGCCAGCAGCTTCGGGAGGAGTGGGGCCAACGTCCTGACTTTC,CASSFGRSGANVLTF
TRBV28,TRBJ2-3,TRBD2,.,TGTGCCAGCAGCTTACCCTCTATCATTAGCGGGGGGACGGATACGCAGTATTTT,CASSLPSIISGGTDTQYF
TRBV5-6,TRBJ2-2,TRBD2,.,TGTGCCAGCAGCTTACTCGGACTAGCGGTTCTGGGACGGGAGCTGTTTTTT,CASSLLGLAVLGRELFF
TRBV29-1,TRBJ2-1,TRBD2,.,TGCAGCGTTGAAGAGAGCGGGAGGGCCAGTAATGAGCAGTTCTTC,CSVEESGRASNEQFF
TRBV19,TRBJ2-1,TRBD1,.,TGTGCCAGTAGTATAGATGGGACAGGGGGCATCAATGAGCAGTTCTTC,CASSIDGTGGINEQFF
TRBV21-1,TRBJ1-1,.,.,TGTGCCAGCAGCAAAGGAGGGGGCGCCGCCACTGAAGCTTTCTTT,CASSKGGGAATEAFF
TRBV29-1,TRBJ2-7,.,.,TGCAGCGTCAGACAGGAGCCCTACGAGCAGTACTTC,CSVRQEPYEQYF
TRBV13,TRBJ2-3,TRBD2,.,TGTGCCAGCAGCTTAGAGCGGGAGGACAGGGATACGCAGTATTTT,CASSLEREDRDTQYF
TRBV27,TRBJ2-7,.,once,TGTGCCAGCAGCCCAATTCTACAGGGCTACGAGCAGTACTTC,CASSPILQGYEQYF
TRBV5-1,TRBJ1-3,.,.,TGCGCCAGCAGCATTAACGACTGGCCTGGAAACACCATATATTTT,CASSINDWPGNTIYF
TRBV7-9,TRBJ1-2,TRBD1,once,TGTGCCAGCAGCGTCAAACTTCCTATTTTACAGGGGTACGGCTACACCTTC,CASSVKLPILQGYGYTF
TRBV19,TRBJ2-7,TRBD1,.,TGTGCCAGTAGTATAGCCGGACAGGGATCCTCCTACGAGCAGTACTTC,CASSIAGQGSSYEQYF
TRBV7-2,TRBJ1-2,TRBD1,.,TGTGCCAGCAGCTGGGGACAGGGGAACGACTATGGCTACACCTTC,CASSWGQGNDYGYTF
TRBV7-2,TRBJ1-1,.,.,TGTGCCAGCAGCTTCCGAGGGGGGAACACTGAAGCTTTCTTT,CASSFRGGNTEAFF
TRBV7-9,TRBJ2-7,.,once,TGTTCCAGCAGCCAAAAACTATATCCCTCGGAGCAGTACTTC,CSSSQKLYPSEQYF
TRBV10-1,TRBJ1-1,.,.,TGCGCCAGCATATTGGACGGACTCTCCCTTTCTGAAGCTTTCTTT,CASILDGLSLSEAFF
TRBV13,TRBJ2-1,.,.,TGTGCCAGCAGTCACCTCACTAGTGGCAATGAGCAGTTCTTC,CASSHLTSGNEQFF
TRBV9,TRBJ2-2,.,few,TGTGCCAGCAGCGTAGAGTACGGGACTCCGAACACCGGGGAGCTGTTTTTT,CASSVEYGTPNTGELFF
TRBV14,TRBJ2-2,TRBD2,.,TGTGCCAGCAGCCAAGCAGGCGGGGGCACCGGGGAGCTGTTTTTT,CASSQAGGGTGELFF
TRBV7-2,TRBJ2-7,TRBD2,.,TGTGCCAGCAGCTTAAACCCAAGCGGGGGCGAGTACTTC,CASSLNPSGGEYF
TRBV6-5,TRBJ2-7,TRBD2,few,TGTGCCAGCAGTCCCTCCCGGGAGGGCATCGACGAGCAGTACTTC,CASSPSREGIDEQYF
TRBV9,TRBJ2-1,TRBD2,.,TGTGCCAGCAGCGTAGCCCGGAGGGAGGGTAGAAATGAGCAGTTCTTC,CASSVARREGRNEQFF
TRBV7-3,TRBJ2-1,TRBD2,.,TGTGCCAGCAGCTTAACGGCGGGAGGGGCCTACAATGAGCAGTTCTTC,CASSLTAGGAYNEQFF
TRBV10-3,TRBJ2-3,TRBD1,once,TGTGCCATTACCGGGACAGGGGGCGTAGATACGCAGTATTTT,CAITGTGGVDTQYF
TRBV30,TRBJ1-1,.,.,TGTGCCTGGAGTGTTAGAGGGATGAACACTGAAGCTTTCTTT,CAWSVRGMNTEAFF
TRBV30,TRBJ2-7,TRBD2,.,TGTGCCTGGAGTGTTGATCCTAGCGGGAGCGCAAGCTCCTACGAGCAGTACTTC,CAWSVDPSGSASSYEQYF
TRBV18,TRBJ2-7,TRBD2,.,TGTGCCAGCTCACCTAGCGGGAGCACCTACGAGCAGTACTTC,CASSPSGSTYEQYF
TRBV19,TRBJ2-6,.,.,TGTGCCAGTAGTATCCGAGGAGATGGGGCCAACGTCCTGACTTTC,CASSIRGDGANVLTF
TRBV9,TRBJ2-7,TRBD2,.,TGTGCCAGCAGCCCAAGACTAGCGGGAGCGGGGGAGCAGTACTTC,CASSPRLAGAGEQYF
TRBV28,TRBJ1-5,.,.,TGTGCCAGCAGTGGCTCAGGGGGCAATCAGCCCCAGCATTTT,CASSGSGGNQPQHF
TRBV7-9,TRBJ2-3,.,.,TGTGCCAGCAGCTTAGGGCAGACGGGGTCAGATACGCAGTATTTT,CASSLGQTGSDTQYF
TRBV20-1,TRBJ2-1,TRBD2,.,TGCAGTGCCGGGGGGGGCGAGCAGTTCTTC,CSAGGGEQFF
TRBV19,TRBJ2-2,.,.,TGTGCCACCACGAACACCGGGGAGCTGTTTTTT,CATTNTGELFF
TRBV21-1,TRBJ1-4,.,.,TGTGCCAGCAGCAAAGAAGAACAGGGTAATGAAAAACTGTTTTTT,CASSKEEQGNEKLFF
TRBV5-8,TRBJ2-1,.,.,TGTGCCAGCGGGGCCGACAGACCCCGTTCCTACAATGAGCAGTTCTTC,CASGADRPRSYNEQFF
TRBV6-5,TRBJ1-5,TRBD1,.,TGTGCCAGCGGGGAATGGGACAGTGGAGGGCCCCAGCATTTT,CASGEWDSGGPQHF
TRBV11-3,TRBJ2-1,TRBD1,.,TGTGCCAGCAGGGGACAGGGGGCGCAGGATGAGCAGTTCTTC,CASRGQGAQDEQFF
TRBV13,TRBJ2-3,.,.,TGTGCCAGCAGCTTAACCATTAGAGATACGCAGTATTTT,CASSLTIRDTQYF
TRBV5-1,TRBJ2-4,.,.,TGCGCCAGCAGCCCAAACCTAGATTCAAGGATTCAGTACTTC,CASSPNLDSRIQYF
TRBV30,TRBJ1-5,.,.,TGTGCCTGGAGTGTGGGGGGGGTAGAGTCCCAGCATTTT,CAWSVGGVESQHF
TRBV7-8,TRBJ2-1,TRBD2,.,TGTGCCAGCAGCCTACTAGCGGGAGTGGATGAGCAGTTCTTC,CASSLLAGVDEQFF
TRBV5-1,TRBJ1-5,.,.,TGCGCCAGCAGCTTGGGCGGATATAGCAATCAGCCCCAGCATTTT,CASSLGGYSNQPQHF
TRBV19,TRBJ2-1,TRBD2,.,TGTGCCAGTAGTACTAGCGGGAGCTCCTACAATGAGCAGTTCTTC,CASSTSGSSYNEQFF
TRBV5-4,TRBJ2-5,TRBD2,.,TGTGCCAGCAGCTTTAGCGGGAGGGGCTATTCCCAAGAGACCCAGTACTTC,CASSFSGRGYSQETQYF
TRBV11-2,TRBJ2-1,TRBD1,few,TGTGCCAGCAGCTACCGAAGCACAGGGGTCCATGAGCAGTTCTTC,CASSYRSTGVHEQFF
TRBV28,TRBJ2-2,TRBD2,few,TGTGCCAGCACAAAGGGACTAGCTGGCACCGGGGAGCTGTTTTTT,CASTKGLAGTGELFF
TRBV27,TRBJ2-2,TRBD2,.,TGTGCCAGCAGTTCGACTCGAATGCGGGGGTCCGGGGAGCTGTTTTTT,CASSSTRMRGSGELFF
TRBV5-4,TRBJ2-7,TRBD2,few,TGTGCCAGCAGCGCCCCGGGGGGGTTAGACGAGCAGTACTTC,CASSAPGGLDEQYF
TRBV19,TRBJ1-5,.,.,TGTGCCGTTGGGGCGTATAGCAATCAGCCCCAGCATTTT,CAVGAYSNQPQHF
TRBV19,TRBJ2-1,.,once,TGTGCCAGTACGTGGGGTGGGGCGGGAGAGCAGTTCTTC,CASTWGGAGEQFF